This TCR beta chain emerged from a study of graft-versus-host responses after intestinal transplantation (dated by TCRdb to the early 2020s). In terms of the full investigation: The transplants that recipients got were multivisceral, liver-intestinal, or isolated intestinal. Graft-versus-host and host-versus-graft alloreactive T cell clones were tracked in the graft, circulation and bone marrow after intestinal transplantation using bulk TCR-beta CDR3 sequencing. Alloreactive clones were identified by sequencing pre-transplant mixed lymphocyte reaction products and comparing these products with unstimulated pre-transplant donor and recipient T cells. Samples from a few later patients were sequenced in-house on an Illumina MiSeq with MiXCR processing rather than by the commercial service. Donor T cell macrochimerism was defined as a peak of at least 4% donor T cells among recipient peripheral blood mononuclear cells. Anti-thymocyte globulin induction was given to all recipients, followed by maintenance tacrolimus and steroids for 2 to 4 years. The cohort enrolled about two dozen intestinal transplant recipients, one of whom was a retransplant, and a few patients without pretransplant specimens were excluded. Beyond this particular receptor, the publication reports: Early after transplant, declines in HvG clones were associated with peak levels of circulating GvH clones. GvH clones turned up in recipient bone marrow, with some appearing earlier in ileal mucosa or blood, a pattern consistent with an intestinal mucosal origin. Patients with donor T cell macrochimerism had high GvH to HvG T cell clonal ratios in their allografts. The relatively low number and heterogeneity of intestinal transplant patients limited the conclusions.

Of note for this clone: Its antigen specificity is not known. Base qualities are not at hand, and no much larger clone is one base apart.

V and J are trimmed by 5 bases and 5 bases, and the gene matches miss 10 bases of the junction. CDR3 length: 14 amino acids, cysteine to phenylalanine. The DNA shown is the 42-base CDR3, in frame from base 1. For CDR1 and CDR2, the germline V gene lists SGHRS and YFSETQ. Library creation used the immunoSEQ multiplex PCR assay. For most patients, genomic DNA was isolated using the Qiagen DNeasy Blood and Tissue Kit and was shipped frozen to Adaptive Biotechnologies for TCR sequencing. High-throughput TCR-beta CDR3 sequencing of genomic DNA from most patients was performed by Adaptive Biotechnologies. The authors' pipeline ran thus. TCR sequencing data were retrieved from Adaptive's ImmunoSEQ software for 15 to 20 patients, whereas a few other patients were processed with MiXCR and VDJtools. To correct CD4 versus CD8 sorting errors, sequences present in both subsets at a frequency ratio below 5:1 were removed. CDR3 nucleotide sequences shared between donor and recipient were removed because the origin of such sequences could not be assigned. Alloreactive clones required at least 2-fold expansion over unstimulated cells and minimum CFSE-low frequency of 0.002% (template counts) or 0.001% (read counts). Clones detected in sequenced pre-transplant spleen, lymph node, or MLR CFSE-low populations of the donor or recipient were defined as mappable. Cumulative frequency of alloreactive clones was calculated as a percentage of all sequences weighted by copy number. TCRdb retrieved this table from immuneACCESS and kept in-frame rearrangements only. Not all clones are present; in checked studies, unresolved V genes account for under half, and no reason is known for the remainder. The V and J calls and clone size come from that table; D and trimming were worked out from the DNA. The sample contains roughly 100,000 clones, over 85% of them found a single time. Less than 1.5% of the sample is taken by the ten largest.

The sample's time point label, in plain terms: cells obtained before transplantation from donor or recipient. CD3+CD4+ and CD3+CD8+ populations were FACS-sorted from unstimulated pre-transplant donor and recipient cells taken from spleen or lymph nodes. This receptor was taken from a human donor who received an intestinal transplant. Sequencing used unstimulated CD8+ T cells sorted from spleen or lymph node cells, obtained before intestinal transplant. The chain is made from TRBV5-1 and TRBJ2-7, with 7 bases matching TRBD2. The DNA sequence reads TGCGCCAGCAGACCGGGAGGAGGCTTCGACGAGCAGTACTTC. This yields the protein CASRPGGGFDEQYF.